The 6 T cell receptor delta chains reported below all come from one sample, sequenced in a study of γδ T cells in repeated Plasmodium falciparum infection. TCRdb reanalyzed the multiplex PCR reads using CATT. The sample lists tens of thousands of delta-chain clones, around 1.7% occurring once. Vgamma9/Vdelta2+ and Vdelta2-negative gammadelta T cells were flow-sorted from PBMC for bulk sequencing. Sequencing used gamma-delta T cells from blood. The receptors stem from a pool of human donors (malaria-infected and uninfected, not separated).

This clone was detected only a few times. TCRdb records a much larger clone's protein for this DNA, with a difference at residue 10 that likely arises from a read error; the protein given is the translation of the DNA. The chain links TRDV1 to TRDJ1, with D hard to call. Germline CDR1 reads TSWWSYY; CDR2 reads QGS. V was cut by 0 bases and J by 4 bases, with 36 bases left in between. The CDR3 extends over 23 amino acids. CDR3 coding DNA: TGTGCTCTTGGGGAACTAGACAGTAGCTGCGGATGGTGGGCGAAACCGGGCTTCGATAAACTCATCTTT. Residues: CALGELDSSCGWWAKPGFDKLIF.

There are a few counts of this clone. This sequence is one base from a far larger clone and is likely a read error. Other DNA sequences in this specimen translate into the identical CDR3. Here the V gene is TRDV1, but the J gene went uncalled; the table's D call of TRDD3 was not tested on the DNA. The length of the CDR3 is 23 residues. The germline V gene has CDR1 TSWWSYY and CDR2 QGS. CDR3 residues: CALGELWKAFLGGYATSPDKLIF. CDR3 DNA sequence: TGTGCTCTTGGGGAACTATGGAAGGCCTTCCTAGGGGGATACGCCACTTCGCCCGATAAGCTCATCTTT.

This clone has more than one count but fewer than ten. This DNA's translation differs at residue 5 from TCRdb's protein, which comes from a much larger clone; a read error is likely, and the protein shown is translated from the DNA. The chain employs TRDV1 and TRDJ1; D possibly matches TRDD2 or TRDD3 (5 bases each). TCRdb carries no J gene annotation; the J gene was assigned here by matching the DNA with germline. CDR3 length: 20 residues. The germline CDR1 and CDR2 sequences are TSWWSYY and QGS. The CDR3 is CALGLLLPYEWRGYSDKLIF. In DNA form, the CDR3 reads TGTGCTCTTGGGCTCCTTCTCCCCTACGAATGGAGAGGATATTCCGACAAACTCATCTTT.

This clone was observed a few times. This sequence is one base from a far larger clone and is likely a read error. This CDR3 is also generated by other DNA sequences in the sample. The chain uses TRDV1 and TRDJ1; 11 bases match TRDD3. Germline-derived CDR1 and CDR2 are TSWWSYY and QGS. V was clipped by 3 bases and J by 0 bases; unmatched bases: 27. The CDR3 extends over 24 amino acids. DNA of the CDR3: TGTGCTCTTGGGGATCTTCCTAGGGTTGATGCGCTGGGGGATACCGAACGCAACACCGATAAACTCATCTTT. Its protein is CALGDLPRVDALGDTERNTDKLIF.

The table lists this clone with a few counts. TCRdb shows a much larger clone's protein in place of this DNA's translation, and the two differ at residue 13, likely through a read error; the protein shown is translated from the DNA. The CDR3 here is CALGGLTTKPPLSGFRNDACGSALTAQLFF. CDR3 coding DNA: TGTGCTCTTGGGGGACTAACAACTAAACCCCCCCTATCCGGATTTCGTAATGATGCCTGTGGTAGTGCTTTGACAGCACAACTCTTCTTT. V usage is TRDV1 and J usage is TRDJ2; D is ambiguous. The J gene, left out of TCRdb, was set here by checking the DNA against germline. The CDR3 extends over 30 amino acids. The ends were cut back, 4 bases at V and 0 bases at J, with 54 bases in the middle. Germline V CDR1 and CDR2: TSWWSYY, QGS.

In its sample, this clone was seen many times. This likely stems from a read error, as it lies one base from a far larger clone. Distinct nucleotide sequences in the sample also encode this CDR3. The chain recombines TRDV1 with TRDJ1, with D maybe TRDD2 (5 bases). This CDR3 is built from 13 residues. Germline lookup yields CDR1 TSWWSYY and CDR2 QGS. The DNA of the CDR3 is TGTGCTCTTGGGTCCCCCTTCTCCGATAAACTTATCTTT. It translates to CALGSPFSDKLIF.